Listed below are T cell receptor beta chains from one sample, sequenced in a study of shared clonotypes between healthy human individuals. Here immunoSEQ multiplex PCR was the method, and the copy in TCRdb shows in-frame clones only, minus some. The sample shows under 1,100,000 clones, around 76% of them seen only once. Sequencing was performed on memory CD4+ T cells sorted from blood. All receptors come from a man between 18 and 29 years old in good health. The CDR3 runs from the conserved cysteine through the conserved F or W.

cdr3_aa: CASSSGVPSTEAFF
v_call: TRBV4-3

cdr3_aa: CASRLAGDTYEQYF
v_call: TRBV6-1

cdr3_aa: CASAPLMSGTSYEQYF
v_call: TRBV12-5

cdr3_aa: CASSSGVGITDTQYF
v_call: TRBV7-9

cdr3_aa: CASSSGQVGANVLTF
v_call: TRBV6-1

cdr3_aa: CASLVPGQGGDNQPQHF
v_call: TRBV28

cdr3_aa: CAWSDSGLPGYTF
v_call: TRBV30

cdr3_aa: CASSVAQGSSYEQYF
v_call: TRBV9

cdr3_aa: CASSLQGKNTEAFF
v_call: TRBV4-1

cdr3_aa: CASSQLLAGTNTGELFF
v_call: TRBV5-1

cdr3_aa: CASSLDGRGVREQYF
v_call: TRBV5-4

cdr3_aa: CASSVDGGSYEQYF
v_call: TRBV9

cdr3_aa: CASSLMGQGGLGQYF
v_call: TRBV5-6

cdr3_aa: CASSRLNTGELFF
v_call: TRBV2

cdr3_aa: CASSYGVQETQYF
v_call: TRBV6-6

cdr3_aa: CAWSAGARVTEAFF
v_call: TRBV30

cdr3_aa: CAWTVGGAYTGELFF
v_call: TRBV30

cdr3_aa: CASSLEGLDPQYF
v_call: TRBV11-2

cdr3_aa: CASSPVLYEQYF
v_call: TRBV11-2

cdr3_aa: CASSPLPDSNQPQHF
v_call: TRBV18

cdr3_aa: CASSRIGGENNEQFF
v_call: TRBV6-1

cdr3_aa: CSAPPWDEQFF
v_call: TRBV20-1

cdr3_aa: CASRKYNEQFF
v_call: TRBV2

cdr3_aa: CASSRDYVTGELFF
v_call: TRBV9

cdr3_aa: CASSSSRGYGEQYF
v_call: TRBV5-1

cdr3_aa: CAWSGVNQPQHF
v_call: TRBV30

cdr3_aa: CASSHGSGGTSLGFF
v_call: TRBV4-1

cdr3_aa: CASSPDIGAVYGYTF
v_call: TRBV7-8

cdr3_aa: CASSLRHGLAGEYEQYF
v_call: TRBV18

cdr3_aa: CASSSGQGRANYGYTF
v_call: TRBV28

cdr3_aa: CASSELQGFRAEETQYF
v_call: TRBV10-2

cdr3_aa: CASSLRDRVTGELFF
v_call: TRBV5-4

cdr3_aa: CAWSPGGRYEQYF
v_call: TRBV30

cdr3_aa: CAWSVRSEQYF
v_call: TRBV30

cdr3_aa: CASSPLDREGTEAFF
v_call: TRBV4-1

cdr3_aa: CASSGQGANYGYTF
v_call: TRBV19

cdr3_aa: CASSLARCRKTYGYTF
v_call: TRBV7-9

cdr3_aa: CASSLGSQVGGETQYF
v_call: TRBV5-1